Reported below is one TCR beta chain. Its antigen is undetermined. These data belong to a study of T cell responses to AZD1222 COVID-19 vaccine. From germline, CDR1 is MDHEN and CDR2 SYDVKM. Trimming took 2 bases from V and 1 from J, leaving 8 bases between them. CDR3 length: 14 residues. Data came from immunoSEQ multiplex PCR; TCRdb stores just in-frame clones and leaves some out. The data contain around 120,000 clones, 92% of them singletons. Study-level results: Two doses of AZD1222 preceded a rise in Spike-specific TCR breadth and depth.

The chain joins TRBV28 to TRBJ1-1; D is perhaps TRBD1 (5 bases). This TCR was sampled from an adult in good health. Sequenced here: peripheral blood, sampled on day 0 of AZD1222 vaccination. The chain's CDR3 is CASSLAGKNTEAFF. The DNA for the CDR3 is TGTGCCAGCAGTTTAGCAGGGAAGAACACTGAAGCTTTCTTT.